These 30 T cell receptor beta chains were all obtained from the same sample, sequenced in a study of blood T cell repertoires in COVID-19. TCRdb's copy holds only in-frame clones and misses some; the assay was immunoSEQ multiplex PCR. The sample holds about 110,000 clones; approximately 90% are singletons and the top ten take less than 4%. Sequenced material: peripheral blood. The receptors shown here come from a woman aged 45-59 years with acute or convalescent COVID-19.

The V and J genes are TRBV5-1 and TRBJ2-1, with TRBD2 as a possible D gene (6 bases). This CDR3 comprises 14 residues. Germline V gene data show CDR1 as SGHRS and CDR2 as YFSETQ. Trimming took off 5 bases at V and 0 bases at J, with 9 bases between the two ends. In DNA, the CDR3 is TGCGCCAGCAGACGGACTACCTCCTACAATGAGCAGTTCTTC. Translated: CASRRTTSYNEQFF. The variable domain in full, completed from reference TRBV5-1 and TRBJ2-1, reads KAGVTQTPRYLIKTRGQQVTLSCSPISGHRSVSWYQQTPGQGLQFLFEYFSETQRNKGNFPGRFSGRQFSNSRSEMNVSTLELGDSALYLCASRRTTSYNEQFFGPGTRLTVL.

V is TRBV6-5 and J is TRBJ1-2; D not resolved. The V gene's germline CDR1 is MNHEY and CDR2 SVGAGI. There are 12 residues in the CDR3. V gave up 5 bases and J gave up 8 bases, with 12 bases separating them. The CDR3 DNA follows: TGTGCCAGCAGTCCGGACTCCTACGGCTACACCTTC. Its protein is CASSPDSYGYTF.

The sample holds a few counts of this clone. V gene TRBV5-1 combines with J gene TRBJ1-4; possible D gene TRBD1, 5 bases. The CDR3 is 14 residues long. The V gene lost 4 bases and the J gene lost 8 bases, with 15 bases spanning the gap. Germline CDR1 and CDR2: SGHRS and YFSETQ. DNA for the CDR3: TGCGCCAGCAGCGCGGGGCCCAGTGTCGAAAAACTGTTTTTT. Amino acid sequence: CASSAGPSVEKLFF.

The chain is built from TRBV7-9 and TRBJ2-1; 7 bases are shared with TRBD2. Germline CDR1 reads SEHNR; CDR2 reads FQNEAQ (reference sequence). Germline trimming cut 5 bases from V and 9 bases from J; bases unmatched to any gene: 7. The CDR3 sequence is 13 residues long. The CDR3 loop reads CASSPRGVGEQFF. In DNA, the CDR3 is TGTGCCAGCAGCCCCCGGGGGGTCGGTGAGCAGTTCTTC.

This rearrangement joins TRBV28 to TRBJ1-5; tentatively, D is TRBD1 (6 bases). The CDR3 has 15 amino acids. V was pared by 5 bases and J by 0 bases, with 11 bases between. Germline V lookup: CDR1 MDHEN, CDR2 SYDVKM. Here the CDR3 DNA reads TGTGCCAGCAGTCCCAGGGGTTATAGCAATCAGCCCCAGCATTTT. Its translation: CASSPRGYSNQPQHF.

The gene calls are TRBV6-7 and TRBJ2-7, with TRBD2 matching 14 bases. TRBV6-7 is an open reading frame whose function is uncertain. CDR3 length equals 18 residues. V shed 4 bases, J shed 3 bases, and the junction held 11 bases outside the gene matches. The CDR3 nucleotides are TGTGCCAGCAGTTTAACCCGGACTAGCGGGAGGACCGTCTACGAGCAGTACTTC. Its translation is CASSLTRTSGRTVYEQYF.

The chain recombines TRBV7-2 with TRBJ2-7; 16 nucleotides line up with TRBD2. There are 18 residues in the CDR3. Germline V gives CDR1 SGHTA, CDR2 FQGNSA. The J segment lost 3 bases and the V segment lost 5 bases, leaving 10 bases of the junction unmatched. CDR3 region: CASSPRGGLAGGFYEQYF. DNA of the CDR3: TGTGCCAGCAGCCCCAGGGGGGGACTAGCGGGAGGGTTCTACGAGCAGTACTTC.

The sample holds a few counts of this clone. The chain is built from TRBV19 and TRBJ1-4; TRBD1 aligns across 8 bases. The CDR3 loop spans 15 amino acids. The germline CDR1 and CDR2 sequences are LNHDA and SQIVND (reference sequence). Trimming took 5 bases from V and 7 from J; bases not matched to a gene: 9. The CDR3 DNA sequence: TGTGCCAGTAGTCCAAGGACAGGGATGACTGAAAAACTGTTTTTT. It yields the protein CASSPRTGMTEKLFF.

The gene calls are TRBV5-1 and TRBJ2-5, with 11 bases lining up with TRBD1. J gave up 7 bases and V 4 bases, and 9 bases lay outside the gene matches. The CDR3 extends over 15 amino acids. Germline assignment: CDR1 SGHRS and CDR2 YFSETQ. The CDR3 DNA reads TGCGCCAGCAGCCCAAGGACAGGGGGCGATGTGACCCAGTACTTC. Its translation: CASSPRTGGDVTQYF.

The V call is TRBV7-8, the J call TRBJ1-2, with TRBD1 identical over 9 bases. The V gene end was trimmed by 5 bases and the J gene end by 2 bases; junction bases not matched to a gene: 6. CDR3 length: 15 residues. Germline values: CDR1 SGHVS, CDR2 FQNEAQ. CDR3 sequence (DNA): TGTGCCAGCAGCGCAACGGGACAGGGCAACTATGGCTACACCTTC. This codes for CASSATGQGNYGYTF.

The V gene is TRBV19, the J gene TRBJ1-2; 8 bases match TRBD1. The CDR3 sequence is 14 residues long. Germline V gene data show CDR1 as LNHDA and CDR2 as SQIVND (reference sequence). Germline trimming cut 5 bases from V and 8 bases from J; bases unmatched to any gene: 10. CDR3 residues: CASSGPTGGSGYTF. Here the CDR3 DNA reads TGTGCCAGTAGTGGCCCTACAGGGGGAAGCGGCTACACCTTC.

V and J are TRBV9 and TRBJ2-5, with D hard to call. V was pared by 2 bases and J by 1 base, with 6 bases between. Germline lookup yields CDR1 SGDLS and CDR2 YYNGEE. This CDR3 has 13 amino acids. This CDR3 is CASSVGLQETQYF. The CDR3 DNA reads as TGTGCCAGCAGCGTTGGCCTCCAAGAGACCCAGTACTTC.

The chain recombines TRBV29-1 with TRBJ2-5; 9 positions match TRBD1. Germline V lookup: CDR1 SQVTM, CDR2 ANQGSEA. This CDR3 has 14 residues. Trimming took 6 bases from V and 2 from J; bases not matched to a gene: 7. CDR3 bases: TGCAGCGTGGCTGGGGGACAGGGACAAGAGACCCAGTACTTC. Translating gives CSVAGGQGQETQYF.

The chain combines TRBV28 with TRBJ1-2; 7 nucleotides line up with TRBD1. This CDR3 comprises 13 residues. CDR1 MDHEN and CDR2 SYDVKM come from the germline V gene. V lost 6 bases to trimming and J lost 2 bases; unmatched junction nucleotides: 3. In nucleotides, the CDR3 is TGTGCCAGCAGCCTGGGACAGAACTATGGCTACACCTTC. Translating it yields CASSLGQNYGYTF.

V gene TRBV7-2 combines with J gene TRBJ2-7; D may be TRBD2 (5 bases). Trimming removed 3 bases from V and 0 bases from J, with 15 bases in between. Germline CDR1 is SGHTA and CDR2 is FQGNSA. CDR3 length: 16 residues. The CDR3: CASSLAGTSNSYEQYF. The CDR3 bases are TGTGCCAGCAGCTTGGCGGGCACATCGAACTCCTACGAGCAGTACTTC.

CDR3: CASSRGQGASETQYF. The CDR3 region has the DNA TGTGCCAGCAGCCGAGGACAGGGGGCGAGCGAGACCCAGTACTTC. The chain recombines TRBV7-9 with TRBJ2-5; 11 bases line up with TRBD1. V was pared by 5 bases and J by 5 bases, with 7 bases of the junction left unmatched. Germline CDR1 is SEHNR and CDR2 is FQNEAQ (reference sequence). This CDR3 is 15 amino acids long.

V and J are TRBV29-1 and TRBJ2-7; 8 nucleotides line up with TRBD1. The CDR3 is 13 residues long. Germline V gene lookup returns CDR1 SQVTM and CDR2 ANQGSEA. The V segment lost 6 bases and the J segment 7 bases; nucleotides outside the gene matches: 11. CDR3: CSVGGQVKGEQYF. The CDR3, as DNA: TGCAGCGTCGGGGGACAGGTAAAGGGAGAGCAGTACTTC.

The genes are TRBV19 and TRBJ1-6; TRBD1 matches at 10 bases. Trimming removed 3 bases from V and 8 bases from J; junction bases left unmatched: 10. The CDR3 is 17 amino acids. Germline CDR1 reads LNHDA; CDR2 reads SQIVND (reference sequence). The CDR3 DNA follows: TGTGCCAGTAGTATCAACGCCGGACAGGGGGTATATTCACCCCTCCACTTT. Its protein is CASSINAGQGVYSPLHF.

The gene calls are TRBV28 and TRBJ2-1; 16 bases map to TRBD2. Trimming cost V 7 bases and J 10 bases; bases outside gene matches: 7. CDR3 size: 15 residues. Germline CDR1 is MDHEN and CDR2 is SYDVKM. CDR3: CASKTGTSGRAEQFF. Here the CDR3 DNA reads TGTGCCAGCAAAACAGGGACTAGCGGGAGGGCCGAGCAGTTCTTC.

The rearrangement joins TRBV3-1 (or the pseudogene TRBV3-2) to TRBJ2-2; the D gene is possibly TRBD2 (6 bases). The ends were cut back, 0 bases at V and 6 bases at J, with 14 bases in the middle. The CDR3 is made up of 16 amino acids. Germline V gene lookup returns CDR1 LGHDT and CDR2 YNNKEL (reference sequence). CDR3: CASSQDIGRIAGELFF. The CDR3 region has the DNA TGTGCCAGCAGCCAAGATATCGGGAGAATCGCCGGGGAGCTGTTTTTT.

J is TRBJ2-1 and V is TRBV6-5; TRBD2 aligns across 10 bases. The ends lost 2 bases at V and 6 bases at J; junction bases unmatched: 7. The CDR3 runs to 16 residues. Germline V gene lookup returns CDR1 MNHEY and CDR2 SVGAGI. The CDR3 is CASSYGRPSGSNEQFF. CDR3 bases: TGTGCCAGCAGTTACGGCCGCCCTAGCGGGAGCAATGAGCAGTTCTTC.

The genes are TRBV5-8 and TRBJ2-6; D is perhaps TRBD1 (5 bases). Germline CDR1 is SGHTS and CDR2 is YDEGEE. Trimming took off 3 bases at V and 0 bases at J, with 10 bases between the two ends. The CDR3 is 16 residues long. This CDR3 is CASSSFRDSGANVLTF. The DNA for the CDR3 is TGTGCCAGCAGCTCATTCAGGGACTCTGGGGCCAACGTCCTGACTTTC.

V and J are TRBV28 and TRBJ2-1; 7 nucleotides match TRBD1. Germline V gives CDR1 MDHEN, CDR2 SYDVKM. V lost 4 bases and J lost 13; bases outside the gene matches: 7. The CDR3 has 12 amino acids. The chain's CDR3 is CASSSTDRRQFF. The CDR3 DNA sequence: TGTGCCAGCAGTTCCACGGACAGGAGACAGTTCTTC. Full variable domain (outside the CDR3, taken from reference TRBV28 and TRBJ2-1): DVKVTQSSRYLVKRTGEKVFLECVQDMDHENMFWYRQDPGLGLRLIYFSYDVKMKEKGDIPEGYSVSREKKERFSLILESASTNQTSMYLCASSSTDRRQFFGPGTRLTVL.

The rearrangement links TRBV19 to TRBJ2-3; 7 bases fit TRBD1. In germline, CDR1 is LNHDA, CDR2 SQIVND (reference sequence). The CDR3 contains 15 residues. J lost 2 bases, V lost 6 bases, and 8 bases had no gene match. The CDR3 loop is CASSTGTALTDTQYF. The CDR3 region has the DNA TGTGCCAGTAGCACCGGGACAGCCCTCACAGATACGCAGTATTTT.

The gene calls are TRBV18 and TRBJ1-5; a possible D gene is TRBD1 (6 bases). CDR1 KGHSH and CDR2 LQKENI come from the germline V gene. The CDR3 runs 13 residues. Trimming removed 6 bases from V and 3 bases from J, with 9 bases in between. CDR3 in amino acids: CASSRQDNQPQHF. In DNA, the CDR3 is TGTGCCAGCTCCCGACAGGACAATCAGCCCCAGCATTTT.

The chain couples TRBV11-3 to TRBJ2-1, with TRBD2 identical over 9 bases. Germline lookup yields CDR1 SGHNT and CDR2 YENEEA. Losses at the gene ends were 5 bases for V and 6 bases for J; bases not matched to a gene: 8. There are 15 residues in the CDR3. The CDR3 DNA reads as TGTGCCAGCAGCCCCCTGCGGGAGGGGTCCAATGAGCAGTTCTTC. Protein: CASSPLREGSNEQFF.

The J gene is TRBJ2-2, the V gene TRBV18; 14 nucleotides line up with TRBD2. Per the germline V gene, CDR1 is KGHSH and CDR2 is LQKENI. CDR3 length equals 18 residues. Trimming at V came to 1 base and at J to 2 bases, leaving 3 bases not matched to a gene. The CDR3 DNA sequence: TGTGCCAGCTCACCACGGGGACTAGCGGGAGCAAACACCGGGGAGCTGTTTTTT. This codes for CASSPRGLAGANTGELFF.

The rearrangement uses TRBV21-1 and TRBJ2-1; the table's D call TRBD2 went unverified against the DNA. TRBV21-1 is assigned pseudogene status. The CDR3 loop spans 16 amino acids. Here the CDR3 reads CASNRLAGVKYNEQFF. The DNA of the CDR3 is TGTGCCAGCAACAGACTAGCGGGAGTAAAGTACAATGAGCAGTTCTTC.

The rearrangement uses TRBV28 and TRBJ1-1; perhaps TRBD1 as D (6 bases). Between the trimmed V and J ends, which lost 4 bases and 5 bases, there was a span of 17 bases. This CDR3 region has 15 residues. The germline gives CDR1 MDHEN, CDR2 SYDVKM. The DNA for the CDR3 is TGTGCCAGCAGTTCGGCGACAGGTTCCGTGACTGAAGCTTTCTTT. Its translation: CASSSATGSVTEAFF.

The chain is built from TRBV6-1 and TRBJ2-7; TRBD2 might be the D (5 bases). CDR3 length: 15 residues. With 3 bases removed from V and 4 bases from J, the gap between germline ends came to 16 bases. Germline CDR1 MNHNS, CDR2 SASEGT. CDR3 in amino acids: CASSEGHGVGYEQYF. The CDR3 coding sequence is TGTGCCAGCAGTGAGGGTCACGGGGTAGGGTACGAGCAGTACTTC.